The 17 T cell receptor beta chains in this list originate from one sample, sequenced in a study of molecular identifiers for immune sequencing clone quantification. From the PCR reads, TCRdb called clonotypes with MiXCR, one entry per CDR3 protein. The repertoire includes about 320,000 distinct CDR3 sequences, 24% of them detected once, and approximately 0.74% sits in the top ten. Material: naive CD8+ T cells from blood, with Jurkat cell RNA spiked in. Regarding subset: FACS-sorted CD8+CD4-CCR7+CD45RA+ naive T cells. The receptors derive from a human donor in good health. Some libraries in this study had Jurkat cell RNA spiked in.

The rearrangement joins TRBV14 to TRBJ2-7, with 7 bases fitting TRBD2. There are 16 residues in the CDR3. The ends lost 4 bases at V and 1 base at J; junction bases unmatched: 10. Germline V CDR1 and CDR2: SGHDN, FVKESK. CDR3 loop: CASSPRASGPSYEQYF. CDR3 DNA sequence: TGTGCCAGCAGCCCCCGGGCTAGCGGACCATCCTACGAGCAGTACTTC.

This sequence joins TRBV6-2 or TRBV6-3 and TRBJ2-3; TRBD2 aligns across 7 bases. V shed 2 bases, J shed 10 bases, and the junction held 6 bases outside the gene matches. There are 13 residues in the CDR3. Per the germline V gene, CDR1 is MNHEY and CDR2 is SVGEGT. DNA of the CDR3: TGTGCCAGCAGTTACGGGACTAACTATGCGCAGTATTTT. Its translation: CASSYGTNYAQYF.

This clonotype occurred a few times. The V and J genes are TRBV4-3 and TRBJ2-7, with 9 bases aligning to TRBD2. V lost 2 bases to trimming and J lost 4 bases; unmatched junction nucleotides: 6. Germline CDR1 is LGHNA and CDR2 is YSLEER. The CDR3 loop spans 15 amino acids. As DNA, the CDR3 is TGCGCCAGCAGCCAAATTAGCGGGGGCTTTTACGAGCAGTACTTC. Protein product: CASSQISGGFYEQYF.

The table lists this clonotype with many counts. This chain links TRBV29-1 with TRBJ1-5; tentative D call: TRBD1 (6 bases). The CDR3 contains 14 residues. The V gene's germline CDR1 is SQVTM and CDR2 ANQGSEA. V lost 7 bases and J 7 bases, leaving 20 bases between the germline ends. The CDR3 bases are TGCAGCGGCATTTTTCCCGACAGGTCACAGCCCCAGCATTTT. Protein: CSGIFPDRSQPQHF.

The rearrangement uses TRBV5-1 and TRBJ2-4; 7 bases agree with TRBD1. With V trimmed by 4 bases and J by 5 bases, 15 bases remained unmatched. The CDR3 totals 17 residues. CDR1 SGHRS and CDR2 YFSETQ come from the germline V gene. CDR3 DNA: TGCGCCAGCAGCCCCGCCCCCCTACAGGGGACGGAAAACATTCAGTACTTC. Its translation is CASSPAPLQGTENIQYF.

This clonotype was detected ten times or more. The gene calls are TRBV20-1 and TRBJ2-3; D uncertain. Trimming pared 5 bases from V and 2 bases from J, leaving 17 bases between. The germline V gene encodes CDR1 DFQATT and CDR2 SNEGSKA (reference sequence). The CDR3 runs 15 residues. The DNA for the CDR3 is TGCAGTGCTCACCCCCCTTACTCGCCCACAGATACGCAGTATTTT. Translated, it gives CSAHPPYSPTDTQYF.

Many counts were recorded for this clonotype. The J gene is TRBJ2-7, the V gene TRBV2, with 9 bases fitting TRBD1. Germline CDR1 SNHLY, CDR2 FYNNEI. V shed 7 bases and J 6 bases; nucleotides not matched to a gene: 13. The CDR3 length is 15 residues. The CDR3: CASTFAADRGPEQYF. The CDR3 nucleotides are TGTGCCAGCACCTTCGCAGCGGACAGGGGTCCCGAGCAGTACTTC.

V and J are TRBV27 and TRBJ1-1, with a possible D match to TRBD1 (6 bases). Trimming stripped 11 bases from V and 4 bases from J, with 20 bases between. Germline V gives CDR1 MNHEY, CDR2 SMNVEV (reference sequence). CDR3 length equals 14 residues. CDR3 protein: CAGGFRGSSTEAFF. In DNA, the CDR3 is TGTGCCGGCGGTTTCAGGGGCTCGAGCACTGAAGCTTTCTTT.

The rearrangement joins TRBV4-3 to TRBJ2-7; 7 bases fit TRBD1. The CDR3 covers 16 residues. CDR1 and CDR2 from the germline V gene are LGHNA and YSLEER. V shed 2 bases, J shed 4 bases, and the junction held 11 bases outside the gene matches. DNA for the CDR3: TGCGCCAGCAGCCAAAGTTCCCAGACAGGGATATACGAGCAGTACTTC. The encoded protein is CASSQSSQTGIYEQYF.

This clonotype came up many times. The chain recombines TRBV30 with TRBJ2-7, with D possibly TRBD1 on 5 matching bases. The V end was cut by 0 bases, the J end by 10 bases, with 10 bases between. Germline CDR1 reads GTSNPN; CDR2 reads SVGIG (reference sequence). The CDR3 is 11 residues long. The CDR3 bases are TGTGCCTGGAGTGTAGGTGACAGACAGTACTTC. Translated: CAWSVGDRQYF.

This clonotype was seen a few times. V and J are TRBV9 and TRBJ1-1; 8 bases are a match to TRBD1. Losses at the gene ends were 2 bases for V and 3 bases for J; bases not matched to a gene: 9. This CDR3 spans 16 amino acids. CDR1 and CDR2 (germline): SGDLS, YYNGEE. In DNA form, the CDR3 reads TGTGCCAGCAGCGTCGAGGGACAGGTCGGGGACACTGAAGCTTTCTTT. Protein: CASSVEGQVGDTEAFF.

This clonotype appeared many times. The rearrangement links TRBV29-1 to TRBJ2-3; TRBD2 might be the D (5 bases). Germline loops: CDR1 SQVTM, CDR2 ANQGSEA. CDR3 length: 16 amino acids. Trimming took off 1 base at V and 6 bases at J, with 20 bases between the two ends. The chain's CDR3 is CSVEGISTPSGDTQYF. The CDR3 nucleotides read TGCAGCGTTGAAGGGATCAGTACCCCCTCGGGGGATACGCAGTATTTT.

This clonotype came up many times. As DNA, the CDR3 is TGTGCCAGCAGTCTGCAGACCCAAAGCTCTCATCAGCCCCAGCATTTT. Amino acids: CASSLQTQSSHQPQHF. V usage is TRBV6-2 or TRBV6-3 and J usage is TRBJ1-5; D remains ambiguous. The CDR3 contains 16 residues. CDR1 and CDR2 (germline): MNHEY, SVGEGT. The V and J ends lost 5 bases and 5 bases respectively, with 19 bases between them.

CDR3 nucleotides: TGTGCCTGGAGTTCAACCGCTTTTTCGGGGGCCCGGTACTTC. Protein product: CAWSSTAFSGARYF. The chain joins TRBV30 to TRBJ2-5, with D perhaps given as TRBD1 or TRBD2 (6 bases each). Trimming removed 2 bases at V and 13 bases at J, with 23 bases between. The CDR3 covers 14 residues. Germline V gene lookup returns CDR1 GTSNPN and CDR2 SVGIG (reference sequence).

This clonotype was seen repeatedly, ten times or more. CDR3 sequence (DNA): TGTGCCAGCAGCTCAGAGACTAGCGGGAGCACAGATACGCAGTATTTT. As protein: CASSSETSGSTDTQYF. This chain joins TRBV13 and TRBJ2-3; 10 bases fit TRBD2. Germline V gene lookup returns CDR1 PRHDT and CDR2 FYEKMQ (reference sequence). The ends lost 4 bases at V and 0 bases at J; junction bases unmatched: 4. The CDR3 consists of 16 residues.

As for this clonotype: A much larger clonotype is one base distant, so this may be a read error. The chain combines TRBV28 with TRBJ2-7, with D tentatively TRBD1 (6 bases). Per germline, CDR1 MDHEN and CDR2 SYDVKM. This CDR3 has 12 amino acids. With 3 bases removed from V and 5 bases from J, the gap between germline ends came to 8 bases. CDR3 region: CASSFRGNEQYF. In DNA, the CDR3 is TGTGCCAGCAGTTTCAGGGGAAACGAGCAGTACTTC.

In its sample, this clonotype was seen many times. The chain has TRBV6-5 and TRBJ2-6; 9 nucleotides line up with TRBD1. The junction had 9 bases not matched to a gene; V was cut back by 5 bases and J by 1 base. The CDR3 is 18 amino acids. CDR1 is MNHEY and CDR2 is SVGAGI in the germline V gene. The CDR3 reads CASSTPGTGRSGANVLTF. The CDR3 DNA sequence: TGTGCCAGCAGTACCCCCGGGACAGGGAGGTCTGGGGCCAACGTCCTGACTTTC.